The present T cell receptor (beta chain) was sequenced within a study of HIV-infected patients and healthy controls. Many counts were recorded for this clonotype. Roughly three months, about 14 weeks, into antiretroviral therapy, follow-up blood was collected. All unsorted peripheral T cells were captured because whole blood was used without fractionation. cDNA was made from 500 ng RNA using alpha and beta constant primers. Alpha and beta chain libraries were made separately by chain-specific third strand synthesis with multiplexing indices. TCRdb used MiXCR to reprocess the 5' RACE reads, holding one entry per CDR3 protein. The sample contains 6,500 to 10,000 distinct CDR3 sequences, approximately 8.3% of which appear only once. V shed 4 bases and J shed 7 bases, with 17 bases lying between them. CDR3 length: 14 amino acids. The V gene's germline CDR1 is SGHTS and CDR2 YDEGEE.

The origin of this receptor is an adult with HIV infection. V and J are TRBV5-8 and TRBJ1-1, with a tentative D call TRBD1 (5 bases). This material consisted of blood, taken during antiretroviral therapy. The CDR3 region is CASSPRRGAYEAFF. The CDR3 region has the DNA TGTGCCAGCAGCCCCAGACGGGGCGCTTATGAAGCTTTCTTT. The complete variable domain, with remaining parts taken from reference TRBV5-8 and TRBJ1-1, reads EAGVTQSPTHLIKTRGQQATLRCSPISGHTSVYWYQQALGLGLQFLLWYDEGEERNRGNFPPRFSGRQFPNYSSELNVNALELEDSALYLCASSPRRGAYEAFFGQGTRLTVV.